Below, 2 T cell receptor beta chains from the same sample are listed, as sequenced in a study of CD8 T cells in Susac syndrome. With random hexamers, reverse transcription was performed on roughly 0.5 to 1 ug of RNA. TCRdb reprocessed the immunoSEQ multiplex PCR reads with MiXCR, giving one entry per CDR3 protein. This table holds some 140,000 distinct CDR3 sequences, 95% found once. Sequencing used CD8+ T cells from PBMCs. The receptors originated from a human donor with Susac syndrome.

This sequence joins TRBV6-1 and TRBJ1-3; 8 nucleotides match TRBD1. With 7 bases clipped from V and 0 bases from J, the junction kept 11 bases outside the gene matches. The CDR3 sequence is 17 residues long. Germline V gene lookup returns CDR1 MNHNS and CDR2 SASEGT. CDR3: CASTPGQGGFSGNTIYF. In DNA form, the CDR3 reads TGTGCCAGCACCCCTGGACAGGGCGGCTTCTCTGGAAACACCATATATTTT.

This rearrangement joins TRBV9 to TRBJ2-2; the match to TRBD2 covers 7 bases. Germline CDR1 reads SGDLS; CDR2 reads YYNGEE. Trimming took 7 bases from V and 3 from J; bases not matched to a gene: 3. This CDR3 is built from 13 residues. CDR3 amino acids: CASSAGDTGELFF. The CDR3 nucleotides read TGTGCCAGCTCCGCGGGGGACACCGGGGAGCTGTTTTTT.